This T cell receptor (beta chain) was profiled in a study of T cells after yellow fever vaccination. The CDR3 extends over 13 amino acids. Germline V lookup: CDR1 MNHEY, CDR2 SMNVEV (reference sequence). Trimming took off 5 bases at V and 4 bases at J, with 11 bases between the two ends. TCRdb called the 5' RACE reads again in MiXCR, with one record for every CDR3 protein. The sample lists roughly 180,000 distinct CDR3 sequences; approximately 6% were seen once. The sample was CD4+ T cells sorted from PBMCs, taken on the day of the first yellow fever vaccination. The rearrangement uses TRBV27 and TRBJ1-1; no clear D gene. The sequence came from a man between 18 and 29 years old who received the YFV17D yellow fever vaccine. As DNA, the CDR3 is TGTGCCAGCAGTCTAGGACTTTTCACTGAAGCTTTCTTT. Translation: CASSLGLFTEAFF.